The present T cell receptor (beta chain) was sequenced within a study of blood T cell repertoires in COVID-19. Study as a whole: The United States, Italy and Spain provided the acute and convalescent COVID-19 samples. The analysed material was cDNA or gDNA that came from T cells, B-cell-depleted T cells, or PBMCs.

This clone turned up a few times. As handled by the study authors: Amplified reference gene primers provided the basis for estimating nucleated cell counts. The repertoire was sequenced with immunoSEQ multiplex PCR; TCRdb's copy has only in-frame clones and lacks some. V, J and clone size reflect that table, while D and trimming were determined from the DNA. Of over 350,000 clones listed, 85% to 90% are singletons. Germline CDR1 SGHDT, CDR2 YYEEEE. This CDR3 has 12 residues. V was clipped by 4 bases and J by 10 bases, with 12 bases between them. This chain joins TRBV5-6 and TRBJ2-1; TRBD2 might be the D (6 bases). Sequencing was performed on peripheral blood. The clonotype originates from a woman aged 25 to 45 with acute or convalescent COVID-19. CDR3 DNA: TGTGCCAGCAGCATTCTAGGGAGGGAGCAGTTCTTC. Its translation: CASSILGREQFF.